One T cell receptor (beta chain) is described in this entry. During active infection, Seattle patients enrolled and were then monitored through disease. The CDR3 contains 16 residues. Germline CDR1 is MDHEN and CDR2 is SYDVKM. The V and J ends lost 4 bases and 6 bases, in that order; junction bases with no gene match: 14. The data were taken from a study of blood T cell repertoires in COVID-19. Study-wide context: The analysed material was cDNA or gDNA that came from T cells, B-cell-depleted T cells, or PBMCs.

Original data processing: Reference gene primer amplification gave estimated nucleated cell counts. Clones were read by immunoSEQ multiplex PCR, and TCRdb kept only the in-frame ones, dropping some. V, J and clone size are those of that table, while D and trimming were read from the DNA. The table has 300,000 to 400,000 clones, 85% to 90% seen once; the top ten hold roughly 2.8%. The chain links TRBV28 to TRBJ2-7; 8 bases align to TRBD1. This receptor was identified in a woman aged 25-40 years with COVID-19, enrolled during active disease. The sample taken for sequencing was peripheral blood. The CDR3 loop reads CASSWPRDRSIREQYF. As DNA, the CDR3 is TGTGCCAGCAGTTGGCCCCGGGACAGGTCAATACGCGAGCAGTACTTC.